These 14 T cell receptor beta chains came from one sample sequenced in a study of T-cell reconstitution after alpha-beta-depleted transplantation in children. As it was prepared, the TCRbeta library received unique molecular identifiers. Each CDR3 protein is one row after TCRdb ran MiXCR on the PCR reads. The data show roughly 500,000 distinct CDR3 sequences, about 10% seen once. The sequencing here drew on PBMCs, taken before TCRalphabeta/CD19-depleted stem cell transplant. The receptors stem from a child under 10 years old with inherited bone marrow failure, due to receive a stem cell transplant.

This clonotype occurred many times. The chain recombines TRBV4-3 with TRBJ2-5; D is possibly TRBD2 (6 bases). This CDR3 is 15 amino acids long. CDR1 is LGHNA and CDR2 is YSLEER in the germline V gene. V lost 1 base and J 6 bases, leaving 15 bases between the germline ends. CDR3 loop: CASSQVVGSGQTQYF. The CDR3 DNA follows: TGCGCCAGCAGCCAAGTCGTCGGGAGCGGGCAGACCCAGTACTTC.

This clonotype was observed many times. The chain has TRBV12-3 or TRBV12-4 and TRBJ2-1; 9 bases are shared with TRBD1. CDR3 length: 16 residues. V was clipped by 3 bases and J by 4 bases; unmatched bases: 7. The CDR3 loop is CASSFGTGMVYNEQFF. In DNA, the CDR3 is TGTGCCAGCAGTTTCGGGACAGGGATGGTGTACAATGAGCAGTTCTTC.

This clonotype was seen ten or more times. The chain links TRBV4-3 to TRBJ2-5; weak D call: TRBD1 (5 bases). The germline gives CDR1 LGHNA, CDR2 YSLEER. The germline V and J ends were trimmed by 0 bases and 1 base, with 12 bases remaining between them. The CDR3 length is 16 residues. As DNA, the CDR3 is TGCGCCAGCAGCCAAGATCTGAGACAGCGCCAAGAGACCCAGTACTTC. Residues: CASSQDLRQRQETQYF.

This clonotype was seen ten or more times. The CDR3 bases are TGCGCCAGCACGGTAACAGGTTCGAACACCGGGGAGCTGTTTTTT. Encoded protein: CASTVTGSNTGELFF. The rearrangement links TRBV5-1 to TRBJ2-2; a possible D gene is TRBD1 (5 bases). CDR1 and CDR2 from the germline V gene are SGHRS and YFSETQ. This CDR3 has 15 amino acids. Trimming left V 6 bases short and J 0 bases short, with 12 bases between. Full variable domain (missing parts from reference TRBV5-1 and TRBJ2-2): KAGVTQTPRYLIKTRGQQVTLSCSPISGHRSVSWYQQTPGQGLQFLFEYFSETQRNKGNFPGRFSGRQFSNSRSEMNVSTLELGDSALYLCASTVTGSNTGELFFGEGSRLTVL.

At least ten counts were recorded for this clonotype. The chain employs TRBV12-3 or TRBV12-4 and TRBJ1-1; 7 bases agree with TRBD1. This CDR3 region has 13 residues. The ends lost 10 bases at V and 1 base at J; junction bases unmatched: 6. CDR3 amino acids: CANRGQENTEAFF. The CDR3 DNA reads TGTGCCAACCGAGGACAGGAGAACACTGAAGCTTTCTTT.

This clonotype was seen many times. The chain carries TRBV21-1 and TRBJ2-1; the table's TRBD2 call for D was not verified on the DNA. TRBV21-1 is listed as a pseudogene. The CDR3 covers 17 residues. The CDR3 sequence is CASSKPGTSGLGDEQFF. The CDR3 bases are TGTGCCAGCAGCAAACCGGGGACTAGCGGGTTGGGCGATGAGCAGTTCTTC.

About this clonotype: One end of the junction fails to match germline, which may point to a read error. The rearrangement links TRBV20-1 to TRBJ1-5, with 7 bases matching TRBD1. The CDR3 length is 16 residues. Per the germline V gene, CDR1 is DFQATT and CDR2 is SNEGSKA (reference sequence). The CDR3 is CCARDRGRGANQPQHF. CDR3 DNA sequence: TGCTGTGCTAGAGATCGGGGCAGGGGGGCCAATCAGCCCCAGCATTTT.

This clonotype has ten or more counts. The gene calls are TRBV7-2 and TRBJ2-5, with TRBD2 as a possible D gene (6 bases). The CDR3 loop spans 14 amino acids. V was clipped by 1 base and J by 5 bases, with 11 bases between them. The V gene's germline CDR1 is SGHTA and CDR2 FQGNSA. The CDR3 nucleotides are TGTGCCAGCAGCTTAGAGGGCGGGATCGAGACCCAGTACTTC. Amino acid sequence: CASSLEGGIETQYF.

There are many counts of this clonotype. The chain uses TRBV6-1 and TRBJ2-4; 12 bases are a match to TRBD2. Germline CDR1 reads MNHNS; CDR2 reads SASEGT. This CDR3 spans 15 amino acids. The J segment lost 0 bases and the V segment lost 8 bases, leaving 2 bases of the junction unmatched. In nucleotides, the CDR3 is TGTGCCAGCGGGACTAGCGGGCTAGCCAAAAACATTCAGTACTTC. Its protein product is CASGTSGLAKNIQYF.

V and J are TRBV6-4 and TRBJ2-7; 10 bases are shared with TRBD1. The germline V gene has CDR1 MRHNA and CDR2 SNTAGT. V lost 5 bases to trimming and J lost 4 bases; unmatched junction nucleotides: 11. CDR3 size: 16 residues. This CDR3 is CASSRRPGQGRYEQYF. The DNA of the CDR3 is TGTGCCAGCAGTAGACGGCCGGGACAGGGGCGGTACGAGCAGTACTTC.

This clonotype was counted many times. The DNA of the CDR3 is TGTGCCAGCAGTTTAAGTTGGAGGGGCGTTGGCTACACCTTC. Protein: CASSLSWRGVGYTF. The V and J genes are TRBV27 and TRBJ1-2, with D tentatively TRBD1 (5 bases). V was clipped by 2 bases and J by 7 bases, with 14 bases between them. The germline CDR1 and CDR2 sequences are MNHEY and SMNVEV (reference sequence). The CDR3 totals 14 residues.

At least ten counts were recorded for this clonotype. The chain is built from TRBV4-3 and TRBJ2-3; no clear D gene. Germline lookup yields CDR1 LGHNA and CDR2 YSLEER. The CDR3 sequence is 14 residues long. The V end was cut by 3 bases, the J end by 2 bases, with 9 bases between. The CDR3 loop reads CASSQRSTTDTQYF. CDR3 DNA sequence: TGCGCCAGCAGCCAGCGGAGTACCACAGATACGCAGTATTTT.

This clonotype was found many times. The chain employs TRBV20-1 and TRBJ2-7, with TRBD2 identical over 10 bases. CDR1 is DFQATT, CDR2 SNEGSKA, per germline (reference sequence). This CDR3 region has 14 residues. V was pared by 6 bases and J by 2 bases, with 7 bases of the junction left unmatched. The CDR3 DNA reads TGCAGTGCCCTTAGCGGGAGGTCTACCTACGAGCAGTACTTC. Its protein is CSALSGRSTYEQYF.

In its sample, this clonotype was seen many times. The chain joins TRBV28 to TRBJ2-1; TRBD2 is a possible D gene (7 bases). V was cut by 3 bases and J by 1 base, with 13 bases left in between. CDR3 size: 16 residues. Per the germline V gene, CDR1 is MDHEN and CDR2 is SYDVKM. The CDR3 loop is CASSFGEGGSYNEQFF. The DNA for the CDR3 is TGTGCCAGCAGTTTTGGGGAGGGGGGATCCTACAATGAGCAGTTCTTC.